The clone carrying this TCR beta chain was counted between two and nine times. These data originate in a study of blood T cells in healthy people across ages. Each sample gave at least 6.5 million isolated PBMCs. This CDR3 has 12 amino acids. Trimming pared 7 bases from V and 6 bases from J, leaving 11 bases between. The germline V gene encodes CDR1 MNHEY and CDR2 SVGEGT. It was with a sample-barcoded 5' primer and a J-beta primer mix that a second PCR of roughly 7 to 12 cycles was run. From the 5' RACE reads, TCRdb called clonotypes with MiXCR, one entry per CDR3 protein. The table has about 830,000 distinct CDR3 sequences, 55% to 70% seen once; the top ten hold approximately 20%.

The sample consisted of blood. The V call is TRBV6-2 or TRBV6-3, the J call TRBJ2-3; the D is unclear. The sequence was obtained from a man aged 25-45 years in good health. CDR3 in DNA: TGTGCCAGCACCTACCCCGGGGATACGCAGTATTTT. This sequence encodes CASTYPGDTQYF.